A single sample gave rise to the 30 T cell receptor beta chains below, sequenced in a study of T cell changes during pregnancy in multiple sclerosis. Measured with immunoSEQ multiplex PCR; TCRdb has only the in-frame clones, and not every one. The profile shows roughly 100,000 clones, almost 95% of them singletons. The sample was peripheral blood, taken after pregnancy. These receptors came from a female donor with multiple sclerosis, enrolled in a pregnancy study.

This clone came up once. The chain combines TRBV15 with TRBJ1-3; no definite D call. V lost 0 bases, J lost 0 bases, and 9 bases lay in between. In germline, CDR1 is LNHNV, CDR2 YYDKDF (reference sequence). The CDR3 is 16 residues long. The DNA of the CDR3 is TGTGCCACCAGCAGAGAAGACTCTTACTCTGGAAACACCATATATTTT. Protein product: CATSREDSYSGNTIYF.

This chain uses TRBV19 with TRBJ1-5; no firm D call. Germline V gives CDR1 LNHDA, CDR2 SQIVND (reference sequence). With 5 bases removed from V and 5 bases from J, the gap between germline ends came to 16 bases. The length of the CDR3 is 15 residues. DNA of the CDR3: TGTGCCAGTAGTTCCCTCCAGGCAGCTTATCAGCCCCAGCATTTT. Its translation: CASSSLQAAYQPQHF.

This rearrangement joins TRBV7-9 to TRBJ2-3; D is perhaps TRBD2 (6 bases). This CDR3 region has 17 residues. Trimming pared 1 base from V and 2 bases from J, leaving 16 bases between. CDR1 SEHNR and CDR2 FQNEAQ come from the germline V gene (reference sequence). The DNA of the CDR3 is TGTGCCAGCAGCTTAGGGGAGAGTCTAGCGCTCACAGATACGCAGTATTTT. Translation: CASSLGESLALTDTQYF.

For the CDR3, the DNA is TGTGCCAGCAGATCGGGGGGAGCCGGGGAGCTGTTTTTT. Translating gives CASRSGGAGELFF. The chain combines TRBV7-2 with TRBJ2-2; TRBD2 aligns across 7 bases. CDR3 length equals 13 residues. The germline V gene encodes CDR1 SGHTA and CDR2 FQGNSA. After removal of 6 bases from V and 6 bases from J, the junction contained 4 bases not matched to a gene.

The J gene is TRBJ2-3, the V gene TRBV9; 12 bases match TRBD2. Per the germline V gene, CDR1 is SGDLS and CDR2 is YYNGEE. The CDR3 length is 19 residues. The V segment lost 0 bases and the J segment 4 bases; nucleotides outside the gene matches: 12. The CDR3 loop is CASSVALARTSGNSDTQYF. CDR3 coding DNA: TGTGCCAGCAGCGTAGCTCTTGCCCGGACTAGCGGGAATTCAGATACGCAGTATTTT.

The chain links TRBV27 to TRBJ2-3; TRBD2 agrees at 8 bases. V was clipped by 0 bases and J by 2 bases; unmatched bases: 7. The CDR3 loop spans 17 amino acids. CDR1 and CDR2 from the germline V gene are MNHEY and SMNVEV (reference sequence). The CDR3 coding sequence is TGTGCCAGCAGTTTATCGAAACTAGCGGATTACACAGATACGCAGTATTTT. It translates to CASSLSKLADYTDTQYF.

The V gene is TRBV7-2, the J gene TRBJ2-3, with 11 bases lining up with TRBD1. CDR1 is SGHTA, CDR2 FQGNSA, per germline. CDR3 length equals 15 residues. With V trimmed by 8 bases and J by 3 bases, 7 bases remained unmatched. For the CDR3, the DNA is TGTGCCAGCGGAGGACAGGGGGCAGTTACAGATACGCAGTATTTT. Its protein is CASGGQGAVTDTQYF.

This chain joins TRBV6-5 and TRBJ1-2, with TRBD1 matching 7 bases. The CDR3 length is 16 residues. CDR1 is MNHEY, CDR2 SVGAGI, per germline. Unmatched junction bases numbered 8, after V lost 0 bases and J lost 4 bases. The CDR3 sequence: CASSYSTGQLIYGYTF. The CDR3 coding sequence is TGTGCCAGCAGTTACTCTACGGGACAGCTTATCTATGGCTACACCTTC.

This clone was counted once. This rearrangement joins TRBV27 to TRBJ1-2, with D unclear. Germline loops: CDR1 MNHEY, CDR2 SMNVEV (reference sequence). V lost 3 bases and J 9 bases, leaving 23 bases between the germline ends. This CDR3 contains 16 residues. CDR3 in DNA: TGTGCCAGCAGTTTTACCCCCCCGCGCCTTCCTCTTAGCTACACCTTC. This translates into CASSFTPPRLPLSYTF.

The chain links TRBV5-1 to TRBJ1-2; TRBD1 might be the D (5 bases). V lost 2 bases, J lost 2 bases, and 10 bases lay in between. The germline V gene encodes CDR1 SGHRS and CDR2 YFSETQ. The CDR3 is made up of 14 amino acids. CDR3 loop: CASSFAGGNYGYTF. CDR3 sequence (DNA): TGCGCCAGCAGCTTCGCGGGGGGAAACTATGGCTACACCTTC.

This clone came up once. CDR3 bases: TGTGCCAGCAGTTCGTCAGGGGGAGTGCTCTATGGCTACACCTTC. Translating it yields CASSSSGGVLYGYTF. This chain connects TRBV6-1 to TRBJ1-2; 7 nucleotides agree with TRBD1. CDR1 MNHNS and CDR2 SASEGT come from the germline V gene. CDR3 length equals 15 residues. The ends lost 5 bases at V and 4 bases at J; junction bases unmatched: 10.

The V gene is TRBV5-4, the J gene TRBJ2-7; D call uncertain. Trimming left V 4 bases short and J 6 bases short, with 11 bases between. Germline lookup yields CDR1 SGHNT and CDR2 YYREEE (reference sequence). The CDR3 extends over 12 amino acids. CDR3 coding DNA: TGTGCCAGCAGCAACCAGGTTCCCGAGCAGTACTTC. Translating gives CASSNQVPEQYF.

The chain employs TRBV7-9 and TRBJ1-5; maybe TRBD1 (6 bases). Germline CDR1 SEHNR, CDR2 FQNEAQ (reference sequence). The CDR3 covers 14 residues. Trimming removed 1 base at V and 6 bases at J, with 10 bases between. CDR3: CASSLEGRGQPQHF. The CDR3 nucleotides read TGTGCCAGCAGCTTAGAGGGCAGGGGTCAGCCCCAGCATTTT. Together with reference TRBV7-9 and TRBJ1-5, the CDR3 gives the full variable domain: DTGVSQNPRHKITKRGQNVTFRCDPISEHNRLYWYRQTLGQGPEFLTYFQNEAQLEKSRLLSDRFSAERPKGSFSTLEIQRTEQGDSAMYLCASSLEGRGQPQHFGDGTRLSIL.

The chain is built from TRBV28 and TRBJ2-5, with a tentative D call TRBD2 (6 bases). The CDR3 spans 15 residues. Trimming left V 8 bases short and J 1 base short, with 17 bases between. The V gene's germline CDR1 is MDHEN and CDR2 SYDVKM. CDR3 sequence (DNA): TGTGCCAGCGCCTCGGGCAGGGAGGTCCAAGAGACCCAGTACTTC. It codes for CASASGREVQETQYF.

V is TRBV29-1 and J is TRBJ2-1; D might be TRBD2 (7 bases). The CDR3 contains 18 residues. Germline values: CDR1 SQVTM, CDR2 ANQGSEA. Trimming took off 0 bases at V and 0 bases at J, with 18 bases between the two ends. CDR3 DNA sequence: TGCAGCGTTGAAGAAAGGGGGGGTAAAGTGAGCTCCTACAATGAGCAGTTCTTC. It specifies CSVEERGGKVSSYNEQFF.

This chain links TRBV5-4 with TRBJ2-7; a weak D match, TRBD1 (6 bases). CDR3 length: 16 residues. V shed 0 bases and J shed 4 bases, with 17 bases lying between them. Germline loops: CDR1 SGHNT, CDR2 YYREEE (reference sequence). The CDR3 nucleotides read TGTGCCAGCAGCTTGGGGACCCCTAGGACAGTTTACGAGCAGTACTTC. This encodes CASSLGTPRTVYEQYF.

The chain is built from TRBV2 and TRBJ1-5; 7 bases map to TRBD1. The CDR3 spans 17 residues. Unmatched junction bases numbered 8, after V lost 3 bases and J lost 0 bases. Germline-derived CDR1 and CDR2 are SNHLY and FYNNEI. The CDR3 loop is CASSDRGQEYSNQPQHF. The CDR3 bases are TGTGCCAGCAGTGACCGAGGACAGGAGTATAGCAATCAGCCCCAGCATTTT.

CDR3 loop: CSVEDSLAGGQQETQYF. The DNA of the CDR3 is TGCAGCGTTGAAGATTCACTAGCGGGAGGACAGCAAGAGACCCAGTACTTC. This chain uses TRBV29-1 with TRBJ2-5; 12 nucleotides line up with TRBD2. V was clipped by 0 bases and J by 2 bases; unmatched bases: 7. Germline CDR1 reads SQVTM; CDR2 reads ANQGSEA. This CDR3 spans 17 amino acids. Full variable domain (remainder filled in from reference TRBV29-1 and TRBJ2-5): SAVISQKPSRDICQRGTSLTIQCQVDSQVTMMFWYRQQPGQSLTLIATANQGSEATYESGFVIDKFPISRPNLTFSTLTVSNMSPEDSSIYLCSVEDSLAGGQQETQYFGPGTRLLVL.

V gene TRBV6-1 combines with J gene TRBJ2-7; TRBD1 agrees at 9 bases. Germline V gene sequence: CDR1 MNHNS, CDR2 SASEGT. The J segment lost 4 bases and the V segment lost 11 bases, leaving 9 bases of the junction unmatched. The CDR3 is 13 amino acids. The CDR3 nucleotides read TGTGCCTATACTAAAGGGACAGGGTACGAGCAGTACTTC. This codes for CAYTKGTGYEQYF.

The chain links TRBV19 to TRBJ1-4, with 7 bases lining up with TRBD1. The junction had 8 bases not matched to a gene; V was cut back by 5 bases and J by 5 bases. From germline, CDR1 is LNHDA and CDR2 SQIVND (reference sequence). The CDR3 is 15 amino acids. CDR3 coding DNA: TGTGCCAGTAGTTGGCAGGGGGACCCCAATGAAAAACTGTTTTTT. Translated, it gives CASSWQGDPNEKLFF.

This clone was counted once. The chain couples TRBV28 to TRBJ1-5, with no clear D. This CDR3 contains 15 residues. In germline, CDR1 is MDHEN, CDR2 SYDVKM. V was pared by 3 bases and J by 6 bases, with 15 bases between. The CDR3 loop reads CASSLAAFGSQPQHF. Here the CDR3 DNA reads TGTGCCAGCAGTTTGGCGGCCTTCGGGTCTCAGCCCCAGCATTTT.

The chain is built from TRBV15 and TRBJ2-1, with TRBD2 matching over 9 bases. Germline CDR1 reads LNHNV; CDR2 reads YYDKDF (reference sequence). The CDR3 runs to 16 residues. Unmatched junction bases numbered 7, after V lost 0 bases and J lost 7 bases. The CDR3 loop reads CATSRDFAGGANEQFF. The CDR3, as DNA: TGTGCCACCAGCAGAGATTTCGCGGGAGGGGCGAATGAGCAGTTCTTC.

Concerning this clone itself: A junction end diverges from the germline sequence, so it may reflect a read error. The CDR3 region is CASSLGGVRFF. CDR3 nucleotides: TGTGCCAGCAGCTTAGGGGGGGTCCGGTTCTTC. The chain recombines TRBV7-2 with TRBJ2-4; maybe TRBD2 (6 bases). Germline V gene data show CDR1 as SGHTA and CDR2 as FQGNSA. The CDR3 sequence is 11 residues long.

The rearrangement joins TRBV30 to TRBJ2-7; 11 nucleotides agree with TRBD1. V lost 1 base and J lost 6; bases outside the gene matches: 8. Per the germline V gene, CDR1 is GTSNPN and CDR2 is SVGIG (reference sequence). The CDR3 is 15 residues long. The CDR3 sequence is CAWSGGTDRGREQYF. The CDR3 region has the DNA TGTGCCTGGAGTGGGGGAACGGACAGGGGGCGCGAGCAGTACTTC. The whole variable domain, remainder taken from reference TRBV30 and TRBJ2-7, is SQTIHQWPATLVQPVGSPLSLECTVEGTSNPNLYWYRQAAGRGLQLLFYSVGIGQISSEVPQNLSASRPQDRQFILSSKKLLLSDSGFYLCAWSGGTDRGREQYFGPGTRLTVT.

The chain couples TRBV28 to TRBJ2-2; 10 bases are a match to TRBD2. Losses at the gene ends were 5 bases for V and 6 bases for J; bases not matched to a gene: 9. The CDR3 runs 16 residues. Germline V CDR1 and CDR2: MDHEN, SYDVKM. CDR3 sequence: CASSGASGSPAGELFF. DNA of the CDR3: TGTGCCAGCAGTGGGGCTAGCGGGAGTCCGGCCGGGGAGCTGTTTTTT. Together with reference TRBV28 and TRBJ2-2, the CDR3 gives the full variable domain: DVKVTQSSRYLVKRTGEKVFLECVQDMDHENMFWYRQDPGLGLRLIYFSYDVKMKEKGDIPEGYSVSREKKERFSLILESASTNQTSMYLCASSGASGSPAGELFFGEGSRLTVL.

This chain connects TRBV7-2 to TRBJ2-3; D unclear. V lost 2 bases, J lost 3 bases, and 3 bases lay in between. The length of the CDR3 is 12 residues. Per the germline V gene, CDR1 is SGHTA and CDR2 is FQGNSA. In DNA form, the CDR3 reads TGTGCCAGCAGCTTACCAACAGATACGCAGTATTTT. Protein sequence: CASSLPTDTQYF. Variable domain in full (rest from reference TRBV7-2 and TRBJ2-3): GAGVSQSPSNKVTEKGKDVELRCDPISGHTALYWYRQSLGQGLEFLIYFQGNSAPDKSGLPSDRFSAERTGGSVSTLTIQRTQQEDSAVYLCASSLPTDTQYFGPGTRLTVL.

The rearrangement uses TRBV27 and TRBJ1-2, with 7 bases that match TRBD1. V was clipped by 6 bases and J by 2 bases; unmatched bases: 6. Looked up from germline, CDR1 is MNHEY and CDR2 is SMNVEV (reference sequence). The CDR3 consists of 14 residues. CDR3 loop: CASRTGFFNYGYTF. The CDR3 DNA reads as TGTGCCAGCAGGACAGGGTTTTTCAACTATGGCTACACCTTC.

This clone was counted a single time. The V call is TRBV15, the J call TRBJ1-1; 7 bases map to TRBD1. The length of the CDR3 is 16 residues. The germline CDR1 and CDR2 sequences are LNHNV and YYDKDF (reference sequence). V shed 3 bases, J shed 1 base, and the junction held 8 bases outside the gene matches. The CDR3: CATSRPSGTANTEAFF. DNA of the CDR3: TGTGCCACCAGCAGGCCTTCCGGGACAGCGAACACTGAAGCTTTCTTT.

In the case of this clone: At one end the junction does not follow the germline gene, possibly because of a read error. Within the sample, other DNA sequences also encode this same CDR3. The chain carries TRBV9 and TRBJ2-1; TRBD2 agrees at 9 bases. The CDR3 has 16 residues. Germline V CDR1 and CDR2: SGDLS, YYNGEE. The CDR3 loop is CASSGGTSLIYNEQFF. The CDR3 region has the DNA TGCGCCAGCAGCGGGGGGACTAGCCTTATCTACAATGAGCAGTTCTTC.

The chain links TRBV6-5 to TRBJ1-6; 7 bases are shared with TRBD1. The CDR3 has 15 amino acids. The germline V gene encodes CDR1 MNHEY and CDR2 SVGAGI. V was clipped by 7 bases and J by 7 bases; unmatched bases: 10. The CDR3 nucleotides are TGTGCCAGCAAAGTGGTTTCAGGGGGAAATTCACCCCTCCACTTT. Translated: CASKVVSGGNSPLHF.